These 25 T cell receptor beta chains came from one sample sequenced in a study of blood T cell repertoires in COVID-19 (dated by TCRdb to about 2020). Library method: the immunoSEQ multiplex PCR assay. Drawn from immuneACCESS, this table holds only the in-frame rearrangements with V and J called that TCRdb kept. Clones are partly lost; checked studies trace under half to an unresolved V gene and leave the rest unexplained. The sample profile shows 250,000 to 300,000 clones; around nine tenths of them were found once. The ten largest account for roughly 1.8% of the sample. The specimen sequenced was PBMCs or T cells enriched from blood (not recorded which). The origin of the receptors is a woman aged 55 to 70 who had recovered from COVID-19.

The gene calls are TRBV6-2 or TRBV6-3 and TRBJ1-1; possible D gene TRBD1, 6 bases. V was cut by 0 bases and J by 3 bases, with 14 bases left in between. The CDR3 totals 16 residues. Germline V CDR1 and CDR2: MNHEY, SVGEGT. The CDR3 DNA reads TGTGCCAGCAGTTACTCGAAGACAGGACAAGACACTGAAGCTTTCTTT. Translation gives CASSYSKTGQDTEAFF.

The V call is TRBV7-8, the J call TRBJ1-6, with D maybe TRBD1 (5 bases). This CDR3 has 14 amino acids. Trimming took 4 bases from V and 2 from J, leaving 6 bases between them. Germline values: CDR1 SGHVS, CDR2 FQNEAQ. Here the CDR3 reads CASSSGTYNSPLHF. The CDR3 DNA follows: TGTGCCAGCAGCTCAGGGACCTATAATTCACCCCTCCACTTT.

The chain uses TRBV11-2 and TRBJ2-2; 8 bases align to TRBD2. This CDR3 spans 15 amino acids. Germline trimming cut 3 bases from V and 1 base from J; bases unmatched to any gene: 1. CDR1 SGHAT and CDR2 FQNNGV come from the germline V gene. The CDR3 is CASSFAGGNTGELFF. In DNA form, the CDR3 reads TGTGCCAGCAGCTTCGCGGGAGGGAACACCGGGGAGCTGTTTTTT.

The gene calls are TRBV6-6 and TRBJ2-7; perhaps TRBD2 as D (6 bases). The germline V gene has CDR1 MNHNY and CDR2 SVGAGI (reference sequence). The CDR3 consists of 14 residues. V lost 7 bases, J lost 2 bases, and 15 bases lay in between. The CDR3 protein is CASNPGTGAYEQYF. In DNA, the CDR3 is TGTGCCAGCAACCCCGGGACTGGGGCCTACGAGCAGTACTTC.

V and J are TRBV11-2 and TRBJ1-1; D is undetermined. Trimming took off 5 bases at V and 4 bases at J, with 8 bases between the two ends. CDR3 size: 12 residues. The V gene's germline CDR1 is SGHAT and CDR2 FQNNGV. The CDR3 DNA is TGTGCCAGCAGCCCGGAGTTCACTGAAGCTTTCTTT. Translating gives CASSPEFTEAFF.

This clone appeared once. This chain joins TRBV5-4 and TRBJ1-2, with D tentatively TRBD1 (5 bases). The CDR3 runs 13 residues. Germline-derived CDR1 and CDR2 are SGHNT and YYREEE (reference sequence). Trimming removed 0 bases from V and 8 bases from J, with 11 bases in between. CDR3 DNA: TGTGCCAGCAGCTTGGACCGCGGGGCAGGCTACACCTTC. Translated, it gives CASSLDRGAGYTF.

The chain is built from TRBV7-6 and TRBJ1-4; D may be TRBD1 (6 bases). CDR1 is SGHVS and CDR2 is FNYEAQ in the germline V gene. The ends were cut back, 5 bases at V and 3 bases at J, with 13 bases in the middle. The CDR3 spans 15 residues. CDR3 sequence: CASSPTGLANEKLFF. CDR3 DNA: TGTGCCAGCAGCCCCACAGGGTTAGCTAATGAAAAACTGTTTTTT.

The chain combines TRBV19 with TRBJ1-1; D is perhaps TRBD1 (6 bases). The CDR3 covers 14 residues. Germline CDR1 LNHDA, CDR2 SQIVND (reference sequence). The V and J ends lost 8 bases and 6 bases respectively, with 19 bases between them. CDR3 sequence: CASGLQGGSAEAFF. Here the CDR3 DNA reads TGTGCCAGTGGTTTACAGGGAGGGTCCGCTGAAGCTTTCTTT.

The V call is TRBV27, the J call TRBJ1-1; tentative D call: TRBD1 (5 bases). The CDR3 runs 14 residues. Trimming shortened V by 3 bases and J by 0 bases, and 8 bases separated the two germline ends. Germline lookup yields CDR1 MNHEY and CDR2 SMNVEV (reference sequence). The CDR3 nucleotides read TGTGCCAGCAGTTTGATAGGGGTGAACACTGAAGCTTTCTTT. As protein: CASSLIGVNTEAFF.

The chain joins TRBV7-9 to TRBJ2-1; possibly TRBD2 for D (5 bases). CDR1 and CDR2 from the germline V gene are SEHNR and FQNEAQ (reference sequence). The CDR3 is 14 amino acids. V was shortened by 8 bases and J by 5 bases, with 16 bases between the two germline ends. This CDR3 is CASHRREPNNEQFF. The CDR3 DNA reads TGTGCCAGCCACCGCCGGGAACCAAACAATGAGCAGTTCTTC.

The chain links TRBV19 to TRBJ2-5, with TRBD2 matching 9 bases. This CDR3 spans 14 amino acids. The ends lost 4 bases at V and 4 bases at J; junction bases unmatched: 4. Germline assignment: CDR1 LNHDA and CDR2 SQIVND (reference sequence). The CDR3, as DNA: TGTGCCAGTAGTAGACTAGCGGCTCGAGAGACCCAGTACTTC. As protein: CASSRLAARETQYF.

The chain recombines TRBV5-6 with TRBJ2-5; D is perhaps TRBD2 (7 bases). Germline loops: CDR1 SGHDT, CDR2 YYEEEE. The CDR3 sequence is 16 residues long. V shed 4 bases and J shed 2 bases, with 18 bases lying between them. CDR3 nucleotides: TGTGCCAGCAGCAAGGGGGGGGCAGGAGATCAAGAGACCCAGTACTTC. As protein: CASSKGGAGDQETQYF.

The chain is built from TRBV24-1 and TRBJ2-3; a weak D match, TRBD2 (6 bases). Germline-derived CDR1 and CDR2 are KGHDR and SFDVKD. The CDR3 spans 15 residues. Trimming shortened V by 2 bases and J by 1 base, and 9 bases separated the two germline ends. CDR3 residues: CATSDYGEGTDTQYF. Written as DNA, the CDR3 is TGTGCCACCAGTGATTATGGGGAGGGCACAGATACGCAGTATTTT.

This clone was seen just once. The chain has TRBV2 and TRBJ2-3; TRBD1 is a possible D gene (6 bases). V lost 0 bases, J lost 7 bases, and 11 bases lay in between. The CDR3 contains 14 residues. CDR1 is SNHLY, CDR2 FYNNEI, per germline. The CDR3 here is CASSEAGQPNTQYF. CDR3 in DNA: TGTGCCAGCAGTGAAGCAGGACAGCCAAATACGCAGTATTTT.

The chain carries TRBV27 and TRBJ2-3; perhaps TRBD2 as D (7 bases). Deletions cut 5 bases from V and 4 bases from J, with 19 bases between. In germline, CDR1 is MNHEY, CDR2 SMNVEV (reference sequence). CDR3 length: 16 residues. The CDR3 is CASSPRAGEGSDTQYF. As DNA, the CDR3 is TGTGCCAGCAGTCCAAGAGCAGGGGAGGGTTCAGATACGCAGTATTTT.

This rearrangement joins TRBV12-3 or TRBV12-4 to TRBJ2-2, with 7 bases lining up with TRBD1. The CDR3 runs 13 residues. Unmatched junction bases numbered 2, after V lost 10 bases and J lost 0 bases. The CDR3 bases are TGTGCCATTGGACAGGCGAACACCGGGGAGCTGTTTTTT. Encoded protein: CAIGQANTGELFF.

Concerning this clone itself: Other DNA sequences from this sample encode an identical CDR3 as well. This chain connects TRBV5-6 to TRBJ2-5, with D unclear. Between the trimmed V and J ends, which lost 0 bases and 3 bases, there was a span of 6 bases. Looked up from germline, CDR1 is SGHDT and CDR2 is YYEEEE. This CDR3 has 13 amino acids. In DNA, the CDR3 is TGTGCCAGCAGCTTGGAACTCAAAGAGACCCAGTACTTC. Protein sequence: CASSLELKETQYF.

This clone was detected only a few times. The chain uses TRBV5-8 and TRBJ2-2; the D is unclear. Per germline, CDR1 SGHTS and CDR2 YDEGEE. This CDR3 is 15 amino acids long. V gave up 4 bases and J gave up 4 bases, with 14 bases separating them. The CDR3 is CASSPEYQITGELFF. The CDR3 DNA reads TGTGCCAGCAGCCCGGAGTACCAGATCACCGGGGAGCTGTTTTTT.

The chain couples TRBV28 to TRBJ1-5, with 7 bases identical to TRBD1. Germline trimming cut 6 bases from V and 5 bases from J; bases unmatched to any gene: 7. Germline V gene lookup returns CDR1 MDHEN and CDR2 SYDVKM. The CDR3 sequence is 14 residues long. The CDR3 sequence: CASSLGQPHQPQHF. DNA of the CDR3: TGTGCCAGCAGCCTGGGACAGCCCCATCAGCCCCAGCATTTT.

The CDR3 loop reads CASSPTGTGELFF. CDR3 sequence (DNA): TGTGCCAGCAGTCCTACAGGGACCGGGGAGCTGTTTTTT. The chain recombines TRBV12-3 or TRBV12-4 with TRBJ2-2, with D perhaps TRBD1 (6 bases). V lost 5 bases and J 5 bases, leaving 9 bases between the germline ends. The CDR3 covers 13 residues.

This clone is a singleton in its sample. The chain has TRBV18 and TRBJ2-1; 9 bases agree with TRBD2. Germline CDR1 KGHSH, CDR2 LQKENI. V shed 6 bases, J shed 9 bases, and the junction held 15 bases outside the gene matches. The CDR3 spans 16 residues. The CDR3 sequence is CASSPNEAGGSVEQFF. CDR3 sequence (DNA): TGTGCCAGCTCTCCTAACGAAGCGGGAGGATCAGTTGAGCAGTTCTTC.

This chain joins TRBV24-1 and TRBJ1-1, with TRBD1 matching over 12 bases. V shed 8 bases, J shed 7 bases, and the junction held 7 bases outside the gene matches. Germline CDR1 and CDR2: KGHDR and SFDVKD. The CDR3 covers 14 residues. CDR3 residues: CATKGTGGGGEAFF. The CDR3, as DNA: TGTGCCACCAAGGGGACAGGGGGCGGAGGTGAAGCTTTCTTT.

CDR3 nucleotide sequence: TGTGCCAGCAGCGGAGGGACTAGCGGAACACGCTACGAGCAGTACTTC. This sequence encodes CASSGGTSGTRYEQYF. The chain recombines TRBV9 with TRBJ2-7, with 11 bases fitting TRBD2. V dropped 3 bases and J dropped 3; count of bases not matched to a gene: 8. The germline CDR1 and CDR2 sequences are SGDLS and YYNGEE. The CDR3 totals 16 residues.

The chain uses TRBV5-1 and TRBJ1-2; weak D call: TRBD1 (5 bases). This CDR3 is built from 12 residues. Trimming cost V 4 bases and J 8 bases, with 12 bases left between them. Germline-derived CDR1 and CDR2 are SGHRS and YFSETQ. The CDR3 loop is CASSLDSGGYTF. The CDR3 DNA reads as TGCGCCAGCAGCCTGGATTCAGGGGGCTACACCTTC.

The rearrangement joins TRBV3-1 (or the pseudogene TRBV3-2) to TRBJ2-3, with 11 positions matching TRBD2. V lost 1 base to trimming and J lost 6 bases; unmatched junction nucleotides: 21. Germline V gene sequence: CDR1 LGHDT, CDR2 YNNKEL (reference sequence). The CDR3 is made up of 21 amino acids. CDR3 residues: CASSQAPGLADTMGFRDTQYF. In nucleotides, the CDR3 is TGTGCCAGCAGCCAAGCACCGGGACTAGCGGACACTATGGGGTTTCGGGATACGCAGTATTTT.